The 23 T cell receptor beta chains given below trace back to one sample, sequenced in a study of metastatic and nonmetastatic thyroid tumors (dated by TCRdb to between 2020 and 2021). Libraries were built with PCR. The sequencer was an Illumina HiSeq 4000. Through fastp at Q25 and MiXCR, TCRdb rebuilt clones from the public reads, retaining in-frame beta chains. The sample table lists some 23,000 clones, approximately 11% of them with a count of one. Less than 30% of the sample lies in the top ten. Before undergoing thyroid surgery, none of the patients had been given any kind of treatment. Sequencing used blood. The receptors were gathered from a female donor with papillary thyroid cancer or a benign thyroid nodule (not recorded which). Some clones in this sample may be carry-over from other donors' samples.

This clone was counted many times. The rearrangement joins TRBV27 to TRBJ2-5; 8 nucleotides match TRBD1. The CDR3 contains 14 residues. Trimming cost V 5 bases and J 2 bases; bases outside gene matches: 4. Germline values: CDR1 MNHEY, CDR2 SMNVEV (reference sequence). The CDR3 loop reads CASSPWTGQETQYF. CDR3 DNA sequence: TGTGCCAGCAGTCCCTGGACAGGGCAAGAGACCCAGTACTTC.

This clone came up a few times. The chain is built from TRBV6-6 and TRBJ2-3, with D unclear. The CDR3 runs to 13 residues. Trimming cost V 0 bases and J 2 bases, with 3 bases left between them. Germline V gene data show CDR1 as MNHNY and CDR2 as SVGAGI (reference sequence). In DNA form, the CDR3 reads TGTGCCAGCAGTTACTCCCCCACAGATACGCAGTATTTT. Translation: CASSYSPTDTQYF.

This clone appeared many times. The rearrangement joins TRBV7-3 to TRBJ2-1; TRBD2 matches 7 bases. Looked up from germline, CDR1 is SGHTA and CDR2 is FQGTGA. This CDR3 is 15 amino acids long. The V and J ends lost 4 bases and 4 bases, in that order; junction bases with no gene match: 7. The CDR3 region is CASSSLAEVYNEQFF. In DNA form, the CDR3 reads TGTGCCAGCAGCTCCCTAGCGGAAGTTTACAATGAGCAGTTCTTC.

This clone was found many times. CDR3 region: CASSQESTAYSGNTIYF. The CDR3 DNA sequence: TGCGCCAGCAGCCAAGAGAGTACAGCTTACTCTGGAAACACCATATATTTT. The V gene is TRBV4-3, the J gene TRBJ1-3; no clear D. Germline assignment: CDR1 LGHNA and CDR2 YSLEER. The V gene lost 0 bases and the J gene lost 0 bases, with 12 bases spanning the gap. The CDR3 has 17 amino acids.

J is TRBJ2-7 and V is TRBV28; D is unclear. V gave up 6 bases and J gave up 4 bases, with 10 bases separating them. The CDR3 totals 12 residues. CDR1 is MDHEN, CDR2 SYDVKM, per germline. The CDR3 protein is CASSPLLYEQYF. CDR3 coding DNA: TGTGCCAGCAGCCCCTTATTGTACGAGCAGTACTTC.

The gene calls are TRBV27 and TRBJ2-1; 9 bases map to TRBD2. This CDR3 region has 15 residues. V dropped 0 bases and J dropped 13; count of bases not matched to a gene: 10. The germline gives CDR1 MNHEY, CDR2 SMNVEV (reference sequence). CDR3 coding DNA: TGTGCCAGCAGTTTATCTAGCGGGAGTGGCAATTATCAGTTCTTC. It is translated as CASSLSSGSGNYQFF.

This clone appeared many times. V usage is TRBV28 and J usage is TRBJ2-7; perhaps D is TRBD1 or TRBD2 (5 bases each). The V gene's germline CDR1 is MDHEN and CDR2 SYDVKM. The V and J ends lost 7 bases and 6 bases respectively, with 19 bases between them. The CDR3 consists of 14 residues. CDR3 loop: CASKTLVGTSEQYF. In DNA form, the CDR3 reads TGTGCCAGCAAAACTCTAGTTGGGACCTCCGAGCAGTACTTC.

By frequency in the sample, this clone is medium-sized (0.01 to 0.1%). This rearrangement joins TRBV28 to TRBJ1-2; maybe TRBD1 (5 bases). This CDR3 contains 12 residues. The germline V gene has CDR1 MDHEN and CDR2 SYDVKM. V was clipped by 7 bases and J by 2 bases, with 8 bases between them. The CDR3 nucleotides are TGTGCCAGCAAAGGGACCAACTATGGCTACACCTTC. It yields the protein CASKGTNYGYTF.

The chain employs TRBV20-1 and TRBJ2-7, with a weak D call TRBD1 (6 bases). V lost 7 bases and J lost 4, with 14 bases in between. Germline V gene lookup returns CDR1 DFQATT and CDR2 SNEGSKA (reference sequence). CDR3 length: 12 residues. CDR3 sequence (DNA): TGCAGTGGGGGACATGGGGTTTACGAGCAGTACTTC. Translation gives CSGGHGVYEQYF.

This clone was recorded many times. This same CDR3 is encoded by further DNA sequences in the sample. V usage is TRBV5-4 and J usage is TRBJ2-2, with 7 bases that match TRBD2. V dropped 4 bases and J dropped 5; count of bases not matched to a gene: 11. This CDR3 is 16 amino acids long. From germline, CDR1 is SGHNT and CDR2 YYREEE (reference sequence). The CDR3 DNA is TGTGCCAGCAGCATAGAGCGGGGCCCGGGAACCGGGGAGCTGTTTTTT. As protein: CASSIERGPGTGELFF.

V and J are TRBV28 and TRBJ2-7; 12 bases match TRBD2. The CDR3 is made up of 13 amino acids. V shed 6 bases, J shed 12 bases, and the junction held 9 bases outside the gene matches. Germline values: CDR1 MDHEN, CDR2 SYDVKM. In DNA form, the CDR3 reads TGTGCCAGCAGCGAGACTAGCGGGAGTTTATTGTACTTC. As protein: CASSETSGSLLYF.

This clone was observed a few times. The chain combines TRBV7-8 with TRBJ1-6; no clear D. The CDR3 is 15 amino acids. V lost 0 bases, J lost 5 bases, and 8 bases lay in between. The germline gives CDR1 SGHVS, CDR2 FQNEAQ. The CDR3 spells CASSLARQNNSPLHF. CDR3 DNA: TGTGCCAGCAGCTTAGCGCGACAAAATAATTCACCCCTCCACTTT. The variable domain in full, completed from reference TRBV7-8 and TRBJ1-6, reads GAGVSQSPRYKVAKRGQDVALRCDPISGHVSLFWYQQALGQGPEFLTYFQNEAQLDKSGLPSDRFFAERPEGSVSTLKIQRTQQEDSAVYLCASSLARQNNSPLHFGNGTRLTVT.

Ten or more counts support this clone. A much larger clonotype is one base distant, so this may be a read error. V gene TRBV28 combines with J gene TRBJ2-1; D not resolved. Per germline, CDR1 MDHEN and CDR2 SYDVKM. The CDR3 length is 14 residues. As DNA, the CDR3 is TGTGCCAGCAGTTTATTTACGTCTGGCCGAGAATATCACTTC. Residues: CASSLFTSGREYHF.

Ten or more counts support this clone. The chain combines TRBV7-9 with TRBJ1-1; D is uncertain. The germline CDR1 and CDR2 sequences are SEHNR and FQNEAQ (reference sequence). V was clipped by 6 bases and J by 0 bases, with 5 bases between them. This CDR3 is built from 12 residues. CDR3 nucleotide sequence: TGTGCCAGCAGTTGGGTGAACACTGAAGCTTTCTTT. It is translated as CASSWVNTEAFF.

This clone was seen ten or more times. This chain joins TRBV7-2 and TRBJ2-3; 7 nucleotides line up with TRBD2. Per the germline V gene, CDR1 is SGHTA and CDR2 is FQGNSA. The J segment lost 5 bases and the V segment lost 2 bases, leaving 4 bases of the junction unmatched. This CDR3 region has 14 residues. The CDR3 sequence is CASSLSSGRDTQYF. The DNA of the CDR3 is TGTGCCAGCAGCTTATCTAGCGGCAGAGATACGCAGTATTTT. The variable domain in full, with the rest retrieved from reference TRBV7-2 and TRBJ2-3, is GAGVSQSPSNKVTEKGKDVELRCDPISGHTALYWYRQSLGQGLEFLIYFQGNSAPDKSGLPSDRFSAERTGGSVSTLTIQRTQQEDSAVYLCASSLSSGRDTQYFGPGTRLTVL.

This clone was seen many times. The V call is TRBV7-9, the J call TRBJ2-5; D possibly corresponds to TRBD1 (6 bases). Between the trimmed V and J ends, which lost 0 bases and 5 bases, there was a span of 16 bases. Germline V CDR1 and CDR2: SEHNR, FQNEAQ (reference sequence). The length of the CDR3 is 16 residues. CDR3 region: CASSLAFRDRIETQYF. The CDR3 DNA follows: TGTGCCAGCAGCTTAGCGTTCCGAGACAGGATTGAGACCCAGTACTTC. The complete variable domain, with remaining parts taken from reference TRBV7-9 and TRBJ2-5, reads DTGVSQNPRHKITKRGQNVTFRCDPISEHNRLYWYRQTLGQGPEFLTYFQNEAQLEKSRLLSDRFSAERPKGSFSTLEIQRTEQGDSAMYLCASSLAFRDRIETQYFGPGTRLLVL.

This clone appeared many times. The chain has TRBV5-1 and TRBJ2-2, with D perhaps TRBD2 (5 bases). V lost 4 bases and J lost 3, with 16 bases in between. CDR1 and CDR2 (germline): SGHRS, YFSETQ. The CDR3 sequence is 16 residues long. In DNA form, the CDR3 reads TGCGCCAGCAGCCCCTGGGAGACACGGGACACCGGGGAGCTGTTTTTT. Its protein product is CASSPWETRDTGELFF.

V is TRBV20-1 and J is TRBJ2-7; D ambiguous. The V gene's germline CDR1 is DFQATT and CDR2 SNEGSKA (reference sequence). The V gene lost 3 bases and the J gene lost 0 bases, with 6 bases spanning the gap. This CDR3 contains 12 residues. The CDR3 nucleotides are TGCAGTGCTAGGGGTGTCTCCTACGAGCAGTACTTC. This gives the protein CSARGVSYEQYF.

This clone was seen repeatedly, ten times or more. This chain uses TRBV29-1 with TRBJ2-3, with 7 bases lining up with TRBD2. This CDR3 has 13 residues. V shed 3 bases and J 7 bases; nucleotides not matched to a gene: 7. The V gene's germline CDR1 is SQVTM and CDR2 ANQGSEA. As DNA, the CDR3 is TGCAGCGTTGACATAGGGACTACCTATACGCAGTATTTT. Encoded protein: CSVDIGTTYTQYF.

In the case of this clone: This may be a read error, as it is one base from a much larger clone. The chain is built from TRBV20-1 and TRBJ2-5, with D uncertain. Germline V CDR1 and CDR2: DFQATT, SNEGSKA (reference sequence). The length of the CDR3 is 12 residues. Trimming cost V 0 bases and J 4 bases, with 6 bases left between them. CDR3 region: CSARDHGETQYF. CDR3 nucleotides: TGCAGTGCTAGAGATCATGGAGAGACCCAGTACTTC.

This clone was observed many times. The V and J genes are TRBV20-1 and TRBJ1-5; D is unclear. The CDR3 consists of 14 residues. Deletions cut 3 bases from V and 0 bases from J, with 9 bases between. CDR1 is DFQATT, CDR2 SNEGSKA, per germline (reference sequence). This CDR3 is CSASIRYSNQPQHF. In DNA, the CDR3 is TGCAGTGCTAGCATCCGTTATAGCAATCAGCCCCAGCATTTT.

This clone was found many times. The CDR3 loop reads CASSLGPMKNTEAFF. The DNA for the CDR3 is TGCGCCAGCAGCTTGGGGCCGATGAAGAACACTGAAGCTTTCTTT. V usage is TRBV5-1 and J usage is TRBJ1-1, with D unclear. The CDR3 runs to 15 residues. CDR1 SGHRS and CDR2 YFSETQ come from the germline V gene. The ends were cut back, 0 bases at V and 1 base at J, with 10 bases in the middle.

Of note for this clone: Possible read error: a much larger clone is one base away. The chain's CDR3 is CSASLAVVNNEQFF. Written as DNA, the CDR3 is TGCAGTGCTAGCCTAGCGGTAGTTAACAATGAGCAGTTCTTC. The chain joins TRBV20-1 to TRBJ2-1; TRBD2 matches 7 bases. CDR1 and CDR2 from the germline V gene are DFQATT and SNEGSKA (reference sequence). The ends lost 3 bases at V and 5 bases at J; junction bases unmatched: 7. The CDR3 runs to 14 residues.